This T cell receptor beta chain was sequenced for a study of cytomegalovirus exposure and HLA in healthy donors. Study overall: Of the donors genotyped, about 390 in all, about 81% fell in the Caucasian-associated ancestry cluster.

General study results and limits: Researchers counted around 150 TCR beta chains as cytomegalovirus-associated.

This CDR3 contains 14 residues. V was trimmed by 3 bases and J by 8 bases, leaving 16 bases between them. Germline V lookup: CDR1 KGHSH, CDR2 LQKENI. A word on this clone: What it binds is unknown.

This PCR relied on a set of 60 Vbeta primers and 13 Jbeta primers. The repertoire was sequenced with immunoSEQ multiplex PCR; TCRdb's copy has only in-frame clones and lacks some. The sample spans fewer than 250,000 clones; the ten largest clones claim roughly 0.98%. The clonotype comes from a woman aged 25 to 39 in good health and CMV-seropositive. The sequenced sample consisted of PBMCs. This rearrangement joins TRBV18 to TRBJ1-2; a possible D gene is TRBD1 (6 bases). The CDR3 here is CASSPPTGPRGYTF. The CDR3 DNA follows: TGTGCCAGCTCACCTCCGACAGGTCCCAGGGGCTACACCTTC.